This is a list of T cell receptor beta chains from one sample in a study of beta chain features in type 1 diabetes. The data were produced by immunoSEQ multiplex PCR, yet TCRdb's version contains in-frame clones alone and is incomplete. The sample contains around 650,000 clones, about an eighth of which appear only once. Sequencing was performed on naive CD4+ T cells from blood. These receptors all stem from a man aged 25 to 40 with type 1 diabetes. CDR3s include the opening cysteine and the closing phenylalanine or tryptophan. The size field is filled for only some rows; it gives once, few, many or a size class.

TRBV7-8	.	TRBJ1-2	CASSSNTGTGDYGYTF
TRBV5-1	few	TRBJ2-7	CASNSGGYEQYF
TRBV28	few	TRBJ2-3	CASSPTQGVDGDTQYF
TRBV2	few	TRBJ1-2	CASSPRRTTGLRSGYTF
TRBV7-2	few	TRBJ2-1	CASSRTSGEYNEQFF
TRBV5-6	.	TRBJ2-3	CASSRGAPADTQYF
TRBV28	few	TRBJ1-2	CAASNRQELPGYTF
TRBV2	.	TRBJ1-5	CASMAGNQPQHF
TRBV7-9	.	TRBJ2-2	CASSPDGNTGELFF
TRBV6-5	once	TRBJ2-3	CASSYRPGFTDTQYF
TRBV4-2	.	TRBJ2-3	CASSQDGDTQYF
TRBV6-6	.	TRBJ2-6	CASSARGPSGANVLTF
TRBV2	.	TRBJ1-5	CASSAGQIGQPQHF
TRBV19	few	TRBJ2-3	CASGPLGTDTQYF
TRBV15	.	TRBJ2-7	CATSREWTGGYEQYF
TRBV2	.	TRBJ1-5	CASIRDGSGNQPQHF
TRBV6-5	few	TRBJ2-3	CASSPDWNTDTQYF
TRBV7-2	few	TRBJ2-5	CASSLSLIQETQYF
TRBV4-3	.	TRBJ2-3	CASSQDRDSSTDTQYF
TRBV4-3	.	TRBJ1-3	CASRLTGSGNTIYF
TRBV27	few	TRBJ2-5	CASSFWQGAGQETQYF
TRBV4-3	few	TRBJ1-1	CASSQGGAGVHTEAFF
TRBV10-3	.	TRBJ1-5	CAISQEPSNQPQHF
TRBV2	.	TRBJ2-5	CASSYSQETQYF
TRBV11-3	.	TRBJ2-1	CASSLGTSGAYNEQFF
TRBV28	.	TRBJ2-3	CASSPGQGTDTQYF
TRBV7-2	few	TRBJ2-5	CASNVGDRPQETQYF
TRBV7-6	.	TRBJ2-5	CASSLSKTGWETQYF
TRBV2	.	TRBJ2-2	CASSVEGITGELFF
TRBV29-1	few	TRBJ1-1	CSVVLQGPNTEAFF
TRBV29-1	few	TRBJ1-2	CSVGGQPGYGYTF
TRBV7-3	few	TRBJ1-1	CASSSGTANTEAFF
TRBV5-6	few	TRBJ1-6	CASSLETYQPNSPLHF
TRBV7-9	few	TRBJ1-3	CASSSDSSGNTIYF
TRBV21-1	few	TRBJ2-5	CASSSHHLGEDREETQYF
TRBV5-4	.	TRBJ2-7	CASSLEAGRTSVEQYF